Shown below are 5 T cell receptor beta chains from a single sample sequenced in a study of graft-versus-host responses after intestinal transplantation. These receptors lack a known antigen. Produced via immunoSEQ multiplex PCR; TCRdb's table is partial and in-frame only. The table lists over 65,000 clones, 91% of them singletons. The source material was unstimulated CD4+ T cells sorted from spleen or lymph node cells, sampled before intestinal transplant. The receptors derive from a human donor who received an intestinal transplant.

The chain links TRBV4-2 to TRBJ1-1; perhaps TRBD1 as D (6 bases). Germline CDR1 reads LGHNA; CDR2 reads YNFKEQ. The V and J ends lost 4 bases and 0 bases respectively, with 9 bases between them. The CDR3 has 14 amino acids. DNA for the CDR3: TGTGCCAGCAGCCGGGGACAATTGAACACTGAAGCTTTCTTT. Translation: CASSRGQLNTEAFF.

The gene calls are TRBV19 and TRBJ2-3, with TRBD2 matching 10 bases. Germline CDR1 LNHDA, CDR2 SQIVND (reference sequence). This CDR3 region has 19 residues. With V trimmed by 6 bases and J by 0 bases, 15 bases remained unmatched. The CDR3 nucleotides are TGTGCCAGTAGCTTGGGGGGACTAGCGACCTCCTCTAGCACAGATACGCAGTATTTT. It specifies CASSLGGLATSSSTDTQYF.

This clone was observed a single time. The V and J genes are TRBV7-2 and TRBJ2-7; TRBD2 matches 8 bases. The V gene's germline CDR1 is SGHTA and CDR2 FQGNSA. Unmatched junction bases numbered 8, after V lost 5 bases and J lost 2 bases. CDR3 length equals 15 residues. The chain's CDR3 is CASSPRTAGAYEQYF. In nucleotides, the CDR3 is TGTGCCAGCAGCCCGCGGACAGCGGGGGCCTACGAGCAGTACTTC.

This chain connects TRBV18 to TRBJ2-7, with 8 bases aligning to TRBD1. CDR1 and CDR2 (germline): KGHSH, LQKENI. V shed 4 bases, J shed 3 bases, and the junction held 11 bases outside the gene matches. The CDR3 has 16 amino acids. This CDR3 reads CASSRSGTGSYYEQYF. The CDR3 DNA sequence: TGTGCCAGCTCACGATCCGGGACAGGCTCTTACTACGAGCAGTACTTC.

As for this clone: The same CDR3 can be traced to other DNA sequences in this sample. V usage is TRBV7-9 and J usage is TRBJ2-3; 7 nucleotides align to TRBD2. Germline V gene sequence: CDR1 SEHNR, CDR2 FQNEAQ (reference sequence). V dropped 0 bases and J dropped 3; count of bases not matched to a gene: 0. This CDR3 is built from 14 residues. The CDR3: CASSLAGGTDTQYF. The CDR3 bases are TGTGCCAGCAGCTTAGCGGGGGGGACAGATACGCAGTATTTT.